Presented here are 13 T cell receptor beta chains from one specimen sequenced in a study of radiotherapy plus CTLA-4 blockade in lung cancer (dated 2018 in TCRdb). Libraries were prepared through the immunoSEQ multiplex PCR assay. The table comes from immuneACCESS by way of TCRdb, which keeps in-frame sequences with V and J called. Part of the clones is missing from these tables; in studies checked, under half for an unresolved V gene and the rest for unknown reasons. The sample contains over 100,000 clones, over 80% of them found a single time. The ten top clones hold over 6% of the sample. The specimen comprised peripheral blood, sampled from a patient treated with radiotherapy plus ipilimumab. These receptors were obtained from a human donor with non-small cell lung cancer that progressed on radiotherapy plus ipilimumab.

The genes are TRBV30 and TRBJ2-2; the D gene is possibly TRBD2 (5 bases). The CDR3 has 14 residues. V was clipped by 3 bases and J by 4 bases, with 12 bases between them. The germline gives CDR1 GTSNPN, CDR2 SVGIG (reference sequence). The CDR3 nucleotides are TGTGCCTGGAGCCACGGGAACCCCACCGGGGAGCTGTTTTTT. The encoded protein is CAWSHGNPTGELFF.

The CDR3 here is CASSERHPVVRGPQETQYF. The CDR3 nucleotides read TGTGCCAGCAGTGAAAGGCACCCGGTTGTTCGGGGCCCCCAAGAGACCCAGTACTTC. This rearrangement joins TRBV2 to TRBJ2-5; the D call may be TRBD1 or TRBD2 (5 bases each). V lost 2 bases and J 1 base, leaving 23 bases between the germline ends. The CDR3 has 19 residues. Looked up from germline, CDR1 is SNHLY and CDR2 is FYNNEI.

This clone was found once. The chain links TRBV11-3 to TRBJ2-7; D perhaps matches TRBD2 (6 bases). Germline assignment: CDR1 SGHNT and CDR2 YENEEA. Trimming left V 5 bases short and J 7 bases short, with 24 bases between. This CDR3 comprises 16 residues. The CDR3 sequence is CASSPHGNRAGREQYF. CDR3 nucleotides: TGTGCCAGCAGCCCCCACGGGAATCGAGCGGGTCGAGAGCAGTACTTC. The variable domain in full, completed from reference TRBV11-3 and TRBJ2-7, reads EAGVVQSPRYKIIEKKQPVAFWCNPISGHNTLYWYLQNLGQGPELLIRYENEEAVDDSQLPKDRFSAERLKGVDSTLKIQPAELGDSAVYLCASSPHGNRAGREQYFGPGTRLTVT.

This chain connects TRBV4-2 to TRBJ1-2; D might be TRBD1 (6 bases). This CDR3 is built from 13 residues. Germline values: CDR1 LGHNA, CDR2 YNFKEQ. V lost 4 bases to trimming and J lost 8 bases, with 14 bases between them. The DNA of the CDR3 is TGTGCCAGCAGCCCGGAGGGGGTGGCCGGCTACACCTTC. Its protein is CASSPEGVAGYTF.

The chain combines TRBV28 with TRBJ2-6; D possibly matches TRBD1 or TRBD2 (5 bases each). Germline CDR1 MDHEN, CDR2 SYDVKM. The CDR3 runs 17 residues. V was cut by 2 bases and J by 2 bases, with 13 bases left in between. CDR3 in amino acids: CASSLAGRGAGANVLTF. In DNA form, the CDR3 reads TGTGCCAGCAGTTTAGCTGGCCGAGGGGCTGGGGCCAACGTCCTGACTTTC.

The rearrangement joins TRBV15 to TRBJ2-2; D tentatively reads TRBD1 or TRBD2 (6 bases each). Looked up from germline, CDR1 is LNHNV and CDR2 is YYDKDF (reference sequence). Trimming cost V 0 bases and J 5 bases, with 16 bases left between them. This CDR3 region has 17 residues. The CDR3 region is CATSRDKMGGSTGELFF. Written as DNA, the CDR3 is TGTGCCACCAGCAGAGACAAGATGGGGGGCTCGACCGGGGAGCTGTTTTTT.

The V call is TRBV9, the J call TRBJ2-3, with D unresolved. Trimming pared 1 base from V and 2 bases from J, leaving 11 bases between. The germline gives CDR1 SGDLS, CDR2 YYNGEE. CDR3 length: 15 amino acids. CDR3 in amino acids: CASSVTETLTDTQYF. In nucleotides, the CDR3 is TGTGCCAGCAGCGTAACGGAGACCCTCACAGATACGCAGTATTTT.

The rearrangement links TRBV2 to TRBJ2-7; D is possibly TRBD1 or TRBD2 (6 bases each). Germline CDR1 is SNHLY and CDR2 is FYNNEI. The CDR3 contains 14 residues. The V end was cut by 2 bases, the J end by 4 bases, with 12 bases between. The CDR3 DNA is TGTGCCAGCAGTGAATACAGGGAGGAGTACGAGCAGTACTTC. It is translated as CASSEYREEYEQYF.

This clone was recorded only once. This chain joins TRBV25-1 and TRBJ1-2, with D possibly matching TRBD1 (6 bases). The CDR3 length is 15 residues. The germline V gene has CDR1 MGHDK and CDR2 SYGVNS. Trimming pared 3 bases from V and 4 bases from J, leaving 15 bases between. The CDR3 DNA reads as TGTGCCAGCAGTGATCTGGGAAGGGGGGGCTATGGCTACACCTTC. Translating it yields CASSDLGRGGYGYTF.

The chain employs TRBV6-5 and TRBJ2-7; a weak D match, TRBD2 (6 bases). Between the trimmed V and J ends, which lost 7 bases and 1 base, there was a span of 17 bases. Germline V CDR1 and CDR2: MNHEY, SVGAGI. The CDR3 totals 15 residues. CDR3 loop: CASKYPGLPSYEQYF. CDR3 DNA: TGTGCCAGCAAATACCCGGGACTTCCGTCCTACGAGCAGTACTTC.

The chain has TRBV7-9 and TRBJ1-2, with 10 bases identical to TRBD1. Trimming removed 3 bases from V and 4 bases from J; junction bases left unmatched: 2. CDR3 size: 14 residues. In germline, CDR1 is SEHNR, CDR2 FQNEAQ (reference sequence). In DNA form, the CDR3 reads TGTGCCAGCAGCTTGGGACAGGGGATCTATGGCTACACCTTC. Its translation: CASSLGQGIYGYTF.

The chain employs TRBV19 and TRBJ2-5; the match to TRBD2 covers 16 bases. Germline loops: CDR1 LNHDA, CDR2 SQIVND (reference sequence). This CDR3 contains 18 residues. V trimming: 0 bases; J trimming: 7 bases; junction bases outside the gene matches: 8. The CDR3 DNA is TGTGCCAGTAGTATAGACTTTGCGGGGACTAGCGGGAGGGGGACCCAGTACTTC. This gives the protein CASSIDFAGTSGRGTQYF.

CDR3: CASSAYNEQYF. The CDR3 DNA follows: TGTGCCAGCAGTGCCTACAACGAGCAGTACTTC. The chain joins TRBV25-1 to TRBJ2-7; no clear D. The CDR3 runs 11 residues. Between the trimmed V and J ends, which lost 4 bases and 5 bases, there was a span of 6 bases. The germline V gene encodes CDR1 MGHDK and CDR2 SYGVNS.